The present T cell receptor (beta chain) was sequenced within a study of low-dose radiotherapy and immunotherapy resistance in tumors. Time point reported: before trial treatment. This clonotype was recorded many times. V was clipped by 1 base and J by 7 bases, with 4 bases between them. The CDR3 runs to 12 residues. Germline values: CDR1 MGHRA, CDR2 YSYEKL. TRAV- and TRBV-specific primers primed first-strand cDNA, covering alpha and beta chains. The PCR that amplified TCRs ran for around 20 cycles, relying on a constant-region primer and a V-primer adapter. MiXCR was run by TCRdb on the reads, yielding one entry per CDR3 protein. The sample yields roughly 76,000 distinct CDR3 sequences, approximately 20% seen once.

The receptor comes from a male donor with prostate cancer. This chain joins TRBV4-1 and TRBJ2-2; D call uncertain. Source: PBMCs, taken before treatment. Here the CDR3 DNA reads TGCGCCAGCAGCCAAGTTTTCGGGGAGCTGTTTTTT. It encodes CASSQVFGELFF.